These 14 T cell receptor beta chains share one sample of origin, sequenced in a study of blood T cell repertoires in COVID-19. Method: immunoSEQ multiplex PCR; TCRdb's copy keeps in-frame clones and lacks some. The sample yields about 210,000 clones, about 89% seen once. The sample taken for sequencing was peripheral blood. The receptors were sampled from a woman between 40 and 55 years old with acute or convalescent COVID-19.

The chain is built from TRBV5-1 and TRBJ1-6; D gene uncertain. The CDR3 runs to 13 residues. Trimming left V 0 bases short and J 6 bases short, with 4 bases between. Germline V CDR1 and CDR2: SGHRS, YFSETQ. The CDR3 region is CASSLAPNSPLHF. Here the CDR3 DNA reads TGCGCCAGCAGCTTGGCTCCTAATTCACCCCTCCACTTT.

The V and J genes are TRBV27 and TRBJ1-4, with D perhaps matching TRBD1 (6 bases). The CDR3 loop spans 15 amino acids. Germline CDR1 and CDR2: MNHEY and SMNVEV (reference sequence). V was clipped by 4 bases and J by 4 bases, with 13 bases between them. This CDR3 reads CASSYFRQDNEKLFF. CDR3 DNA sequence: TGTGCCAGCAGTTATTTCAGACAGGATAATGAAAAACTGTTTTTT.

V gene TRBV5-1 combines with J gene TRBJ1-1, with D hard to call. V lost 4 bases and J 3 bases, leaving 10 bases between the germline ends. Germline assignment: CDR1 SGHRS and CDR2 YFSETQ. The CDR3 runs 13 residues. For the CDR3, the DNA is TGCGCCAGCAGCACCCCCCCGGACACTGAAGCTTTCTTT. It specifies CASSTPPDTEAFF.

The chain has TRBV10-1 and TRBJ2-7; D not certain. The CDR3 has 14 residues. Germline assignment: CDR1 WNHNN and CDR2 SYGVQD (reference sequence). Trimming pared 3 bases from V and 4 bases from J, leaving 13 bases between. The CDR3 nucleotides are TGCGCCAGCAGTGACCCCCTAGGCAGATACGAGCAGTACGTC. Protein: CASSDPLGRYEQYV.

This clone has a handful of counts. The rearrangement joins TRBV11-2 to TRBJ1-1; unclear D gene. Trimming took 2 bases from V and 1 from J, leaving 5 bases between them. Germline CDR1 is SGHAT and CDR2 is FQNNGV. The CDR3 is 13 residues long. The CDR3 nucleotides are TGTGCCAGCAGCTTATATTGGAACACTGAAGCTTTCTTT. Residues: CASSLYWNTEAFF.

The V and J genes are TRBV5-1 and TRBJ2-5, with 7 bases lining up with TRBD1. Germline V gene data show CDR1 as SGHRS and CDR2 as YFSETQ. The J segment lost 5 bases and the V segment lost 1 base, leaving 11 bases of the junction unmatched. This CDR3 region has 16 residues. The CDR3 region is CASSLRGGAGWETQYF. CDR3 coding DNA: TGCGCCAGCAGCTTGCGAGGGGGCGCGGGTTGGGAGACCCAGTACTTC.

The V call is TRBV7-9, the J call TRBJ2-5, with D unresolved. The V and J ends lost 8 bases and 3 bases respectively, with 7 bases between them. The V gene's germline CDR1 is SEHNR and CDR2 FQNEAQ (reference sequence). CDR3 length: 11 amino acids. The CDR3 sequence: CASEAKETQYF. CDR3 bases: TGTGCCAGCGAGGCAAAAGAGACCCAGTACTTC. Full variable domain (remainder filled in from reference TRBV7-9 and TRBJ2-5): DTGVSQNPRHKITKRGQNVTFRCDPISEHNRLYWYRQTLGQGPEFLTYFQNEAQLEKSRLLSDRFSAERPKGSFSTLEIQRTEQGDSAMYLCASEAKETQYFGPGTRLLVL.

The rearrangement links TRBV3-1 (or the pseudogene TRBV3-2) to TRBJ2-3; tentative D call: TRBD1 (5 bases). Germline V lookup: CDR1 LGHDT, CDR2 YNNKEL (reference sequence). The V end was cut by 5 bases, the J end by 2 bases, with 11 bases between. The CDR3 totals 14 residues. Written as DNA, the CDR3 is TGTGCCAGCAGCGTAGACAGTTACACAGATACGCAGTATTTT. Translating it yields CASSVDSYTDTQYF.

The chain combines TRBV3-1 (or the pseudogene TRBV3-2) with TRBJ1-4; tentatively, D is TRBD1 (6 bases). The CDR3 is 16 residues long. Germline values: CDR1 LGHDT, CDR2 YNNKEL (reference sequence). Trimming took off 0 bases at V and 8 bases at J, with 16 bases between the two ends. The CDR3 loop reads CASSQEWGQSREKLFF. The CDR3 nucleotides read TGTGCCAGCAGCCAAGAATGGGGACAAAGCAGAGAAAAACTGTTTTTT.

The chain recombines TRBV4-2 with TRBJ2-1; D is perhaps TRBD2 (6 bases). Germline assignment: CDR1 LGHNA and CDR2 YNFKEQ. CDR3 length: 13 amino acids. V lost 1 base and J lost 8, with 9 bases in between. The CDR3 loop reads CASSQALAHEQFF. CDR3 in DNA: TGTGCCAGCAGCCAAGCTCTAGCGCATGAGCAGTTCTTC.

This chain joins TRBV7-2 and TRBJ1-1; no clear D gene. There are 12 residues in the CDR3. Germline V CDR1 and CDR2: SGHTA, FQGNSA. Trimming shortened V by 1 base and J by 7 bases, and 7 bases separated the two germline ends. CDR3: CASSLGASEAFF. CDR3 bases: TGTGCCAGCAGCTTAGGGGCCAGTGAAGCTTTCTTT.

The rearrangement uses TRBV6-6 and TRBJ2-7, with TRBD1 matching over 9 bases. With 5 bases clipped from V and 9 bases from J, the junction kept 5 bases outside the gene matches. CDR3 length: 12 amino acids. Germline-derived CDR1 and CDR2 are MNHNY and SVGAGI (reference sequence). The CDR3 reads CASSGDRERQYV. The CDR3 nucleotides are TGTGCCAGCAGTGGGGACAGGGAAAGGCAGTACGTC.

On this clone: The same CDR3 also results from other DNA sequences found in this sample. The chain has TRBV19 and TRBJ2-1, with 10 bases fitting TRBD2. Per the germline V gene, CDR1 is LNHDA and CDR2 is SQIVND (reference sequence). With 8 bases clipped from V and 4 bases from J, the junction kept 5 bases outside the gene matches. The CDR3 loop spans 14 amino acids. CDR3 nucleotides: TGTGCCAGTTTAGCGGGGGGTTCATACAATGAGCAGTTCTTC. Residues: CASLAGGSYNEQFF.

The chain joins TRBV4-1 to TRBJ2-4, with 13 bases aligning to TRBD2. This CDR3 has 18 amino acids. Germline values: CDR1 MGHRA, CDR2 YSYEKL. V gave up 3 bases and J gave up 6 bases; unmatched junction bases: 11. CDR3 residues: CASSHLALAGGPGNIQYF. DNA for the CDR3: TGCGCCAGCAGCCACCTGGCACTAGCGGGGGGGCCCGGAAACATTCAGTACTTC.